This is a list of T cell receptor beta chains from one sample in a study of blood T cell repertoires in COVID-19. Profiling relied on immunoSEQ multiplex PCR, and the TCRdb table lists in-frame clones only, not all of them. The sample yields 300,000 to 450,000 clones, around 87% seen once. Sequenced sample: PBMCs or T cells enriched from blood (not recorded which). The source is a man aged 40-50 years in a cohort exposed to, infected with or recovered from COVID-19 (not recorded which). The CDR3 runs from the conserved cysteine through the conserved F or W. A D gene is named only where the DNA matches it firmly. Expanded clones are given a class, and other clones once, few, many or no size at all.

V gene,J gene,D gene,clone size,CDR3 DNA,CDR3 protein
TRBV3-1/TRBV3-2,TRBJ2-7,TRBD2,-,TGTGCCAGCAGTTCCACTAGCGGGAGGGAGCAGTACTTC,CASSSTSGREQYF
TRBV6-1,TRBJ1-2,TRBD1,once,TGTGCCAGCAGTGGGGGACAGACAGCTGTTGGGTATGGCTACACCTTC,CASSGGQTAVGYGYTF
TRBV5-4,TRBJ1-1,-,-,TGTGCCAGCAGCTCTGCAAAGACAGGTCACCTTTCGAGGAACACTGAAGCTTTCTTT,CASSSAKTGHLSRNTEAFF
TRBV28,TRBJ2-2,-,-,TGTGCCAGCCTAAGACGGAGGAGTGCGGGCGGGGAGCTGTTTTTT,CASLRRRSAGGELFF
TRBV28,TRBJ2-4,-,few,TGTGCCAGCAGCCCCAATCAGGGTACAAACATTCAGTACTTC,CASSPNQGTNIQYF
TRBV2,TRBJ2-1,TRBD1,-,TGTGCCAGCAGCGTTTTGACAGGGAGCTCCTACAATGAGCAGTTCTTC,CASSVLTGSSYNEQFF
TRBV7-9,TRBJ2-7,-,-,TGTGCCAGCAGTCGATTCCAGGACGAGCAGTACTTC,CASSRFQDEQYF
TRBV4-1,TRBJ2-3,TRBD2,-,TGCGCCAGCAGCATCGGGACTAGCGGGTACACAGATACGCAGTATTTT,CASSIGTSGYTDTQYF
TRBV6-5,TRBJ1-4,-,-,TGTGCCAGCAGTTACTCGGGGCGAGATGAAAAACTGTTTTTT,CASSYSGRDEKLFF
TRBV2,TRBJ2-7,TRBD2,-,TGTGCCAGCAGTGACGCGACTAGCGGAAGGTACGAGCAGTACTTC,CASSDATSGRYEQYF
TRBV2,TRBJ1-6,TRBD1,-,TGTGCCAGCAGTGTAGGGACAGGGGATTCACCCCTCCACTTT,CASSVGTGDSPLHF
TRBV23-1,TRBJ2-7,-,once,TGCGCCAGTAGCAGGGTCCCGTGCTTC,CASSRVPCF
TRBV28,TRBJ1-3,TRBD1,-,TGTGCCAGCAGTTCTACAGGGGCTGGAAACACCATATATTTT,CASSSTGAGNTIYF
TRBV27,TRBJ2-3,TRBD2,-,TGTGCCAGCACCTCCCCGGGACTAGCGGGAGTGGGAGATACGCAGTATTTT,CASTSPGLAGVGDTQYF
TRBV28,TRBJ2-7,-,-,TGTGCCAGCAGTCCGGGGCGGACAGTTTTGGTCGAGCAGTACTTC,CASSPGRTVLVEQYF
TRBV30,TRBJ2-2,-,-,TGTGCCTGGGATATAGGGGCGAACACCGGGGAGCTGTTTTTT,CAWDIGANTGELFF
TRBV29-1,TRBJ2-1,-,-,TGCAGCGTTGAAGCGGGAGCTCGCTACAATGAGCAGTTCTTC,CSVEAGARYNEQFF
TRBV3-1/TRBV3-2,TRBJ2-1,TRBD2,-,TGTGCCAGCAGCCATCCGGGACTAGAGGGTCCGGAGCAGTTCTTC,CASSHPGLEGPEQFF
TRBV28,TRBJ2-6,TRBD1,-,TGTGCCAGCAGGCCGGGACAGGGAATCTCTGGGGCCAACGTCCTGACTTTC,CASRPGQGISGANVLTF
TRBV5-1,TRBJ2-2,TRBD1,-,TGCGCCAGCACCCGGGGACAGCTGAACACCGGGGAGCTGTTTTTT,CASTRGQLNTGELFF
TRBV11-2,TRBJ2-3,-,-,TGTGCCAGCAGCCGAGACAGGAACACAGATACGCAGTATTTT,CASSRDRNTDTQYF
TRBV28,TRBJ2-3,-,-,TGTGCCAGCAGTTTGCAAGCGGGTAGAGATACGCAGTATTTT,CASSLQAGRDTQYF
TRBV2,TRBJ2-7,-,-,TGTGCCAGCACCCCTCCGAAGGCGGGGACTGGAAAGCAGTACTTC,CASTPPKAGTGKQYF
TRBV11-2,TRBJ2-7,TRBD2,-,TGTGCCAGCAGCGCCCGGACTAGCGGGAGGGCCGGCTCCTACGAGCAGTACTTC,CASSARTSGRAGSYEQYF
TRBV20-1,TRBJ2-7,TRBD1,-,TGCAGTGCTAGTGGGGACAGCTCCTACGAGCAGTACTTC,CSASGDSSYEQYF
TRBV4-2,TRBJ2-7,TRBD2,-,TGTGCCAGCAGCCAAGAACCTAGCGGGTTGAGGGTCTTC,CASSQEPSGLRVF
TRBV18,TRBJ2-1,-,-,TGTGCCAGCTCACCCCCGGGGACAAGATACAATGAGCAGTTCTTC,CASSPPGTRYNEQFF
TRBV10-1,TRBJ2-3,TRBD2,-,TGCGCCAGCAGTCCCTTGCGGGAGGGTCGGGCAGATACGCAGTATTTT,CASSPLREGRADTQYF
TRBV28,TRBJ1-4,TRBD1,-,TGTGCCAGCAGTTTGGCAGGACAGGGTGATGAAAAACTGTTTTTT,CASSLAGQGDEKLFF
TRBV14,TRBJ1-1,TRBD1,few,TGTGCCAGCAGCCCCTACCGGACAGGCCCGAGATCTGAAGCTTTCTTT,CASSPYRTGPRSEAFF
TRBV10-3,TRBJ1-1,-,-,TGTGCCATCAACAACGGTGGGGCCCCCAACACTGAAGCTTTCTTT,CAINNGGAPNTEAFF
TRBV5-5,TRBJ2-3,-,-,TGTGCCAGCAGCTACGTCACCACTGGAGATACGCAGTATTTT,CASSYVTTGDTQYF
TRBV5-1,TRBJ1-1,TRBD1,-,TGCGCCAGCAGCCAACAGACAGGGGGTACGAACACTGAAGCTTTCTTT,CASSQQTGGTNTEAFF
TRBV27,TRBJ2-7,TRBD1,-,TGTGCCAGCAGGGTAACAGGGGGCCGAGTCTACGAGCAGTACTTC,CASRVTGGRVYEQYF
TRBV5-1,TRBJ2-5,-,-,TGCGCCAGCTCCGGGGGTCAAGAGACCCAGTACTTC,CASSGGQETQYF
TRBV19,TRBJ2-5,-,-,TGTGCCAGTAGTTCAGGAAAAGAGACCCAGTACTTC,CASSSGKETQYF
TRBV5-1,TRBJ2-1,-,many,TGCGCCAGCAGCCCCGGGACCTACAATGAGCAGTTCTTC,CASSPGTYNEQFF
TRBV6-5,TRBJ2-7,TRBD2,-,TGTGCCAGCAGTTACAGCGGTCTAGCGGAGTACGAGCAGTACTTC,CASSYSGLAEYEQYF
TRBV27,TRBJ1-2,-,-,TGTGCCAGCAGGGACAGATCTAACTATGGCTACACCTTC,CASRDRSNYGYTF
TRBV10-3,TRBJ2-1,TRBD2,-,TGTGCCATCACTAGCGGCAATGAGCAGTTCTTC,CAITSGNEQFF
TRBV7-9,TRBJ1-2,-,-,TGTGCCAGCAGCTTAACAACGGGTAACTATGGCTACACCTTC,CASSLTTGNYGYTF
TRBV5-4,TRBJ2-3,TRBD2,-,TGTGCCAGCAGCTTCTCTAGCGGGAGTTCAGATACGCAGTATTTT,CASSFSSGSSDTQYF
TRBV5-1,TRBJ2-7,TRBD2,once,TGCGCCAGCAGCGTTCCAACTAGCGGGGGGAACTCCTACGAGCAGTACTTC,CASSVPTSGGNSYEQYF
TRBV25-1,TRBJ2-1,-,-,TGTGCCAGCAGTTCGCCCGGGAGAAAGGTTGAGCAGTTCTTC,CASSSPGRKVEQFF
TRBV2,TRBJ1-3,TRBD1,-,TGTGCCAGCAGTAATAGGGGGCTAGGAAACACCATATATTTT,CASSNRGLGNTIYF
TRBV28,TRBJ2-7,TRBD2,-,TGTGCCAGCAGTTCGACTAGCGGGAGTGGCTTC,CASSSTSGSGF
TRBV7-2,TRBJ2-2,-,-,TGTGCCAGCAGCCTTGGACTGACTTACACCGGGGAGCTGTTTTTT,CASSLGLTYTGELFF
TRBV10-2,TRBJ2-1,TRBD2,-,TGCGCCACGCTACTAGCGGGAAGGAATGAGCAGTTCTTC,CATLLAGRNEQFF